This T cell receptor beta chain was documented in a study of blood T cell repertoires in COVID-19. The method was immunoSEQ multiplex PCR; TCRdb's version includes in-frame clones alone and lacks a portion of them. In the table there are 250,000 or so clones, about four fifths of which are singletons. Trimming at V came to 8 bases and at J to 1 base, leaving 4 bases not matched to a gene. Looked up from germline, CDR1 is ENHRY and CDR2 is SYGVKD. There are 16 residues in the CDR3. The genes are TRBV10-3 and TRBJ2-1, with 14 nucleotides matching TRBD2. Sequencing was carried out using peripheral blood. The sequence was obtained from a man older than 75 with acute or convalescent COVID-19. CDR3 sequence: CAIGTSGGSSYNEQFF. The CDR3 region has the DNA TGTGCCATCGGGACTAGCGGGGGCTCTTCCTACAATGAGCAGTTCTTC.